The rows below give T cell receptor beta chains drawn from one sample of a study of cytomegalovirus exposure and HLA in healthy donors. Repertoires were generated with immunoSEQ multiplex PCR, while TCRdb's copy carries only in-frame clones and drops some. The sample records roughly 100,000 clones, around 80% being singletons. Material for sequencing was PBMCs. These receptors were taken from a woman aged 55-70 years in good health and CMV-seronegative. Both conserved end residues are part of each CDR3. Fields, in order: clone size, D gene, V gene, J gene, CDR3 DNA, CDR3 protein. A D gene is named only where the DNA matches it firmly. Size values are once, few and many counts, or a class for expanded clones, and some rows have none.

>once|TRBD2|TRBV2|TRBJ2-3
TGTGCCAGCAGTGAATTCGGGCTAGCGGGGGGGATTCTCAGCACAGATACGCAGTATTTT
CASSEFGLAGGILSTDTQYF
>.|.|TRBV6-4|TRBJ2-7
TGTGCCAGCAGTGGGGCAGCTTCCTACGAGCAGTACTTC
CASSGAASYEQYF
>.|.|TRBV7-2|TRBJ1-5
TGTGCCAGCAGCCGAGGGCCCAATGAGGCCCAGCATTTT
CASSRGPNEAQHF
>.|TRBD1|TRBV6-5|TRBJ2-1
TGTGCCAGCAGTTACTCCCCGGGACAGTTATACAATGAGCAGTTCTTC
CASSYSPGQLYNEQFF
>.|TRBD1|TRBV15|TRBJ1-4
TGTGCCACCAGTGGCAGGGGGGAGCCTAATGAAAAACTGTTTTTT
CATSGRGEPNEKLFF
>few|TRBD1|TRBV4-3|TRBJ1-2
TGCGCCAGCAGCCTCGTTACCGGGACAGGGTTCTATGGCTACACCTTC
CASSLVTGTGFYGYTF
>.|TRBD1|TRBV6-5|TRBJ2-7
TGTGCCAGCAGTGCCGCCGGGACAGCGTACGAGCAGTACTTC
CASSAAGTAYEQYF
>few|TRBD1|TRBV5-1|TRBJ2-5
TGCGCCAGCAGCCAACAGGGGTCCCAAGAGACCCAGTACTTC
CASSQQGSQETQYF
>few|.|TRBV6-6|TRBJ1-2
TGTGCCAGCAGGGAGGCGGGGGACAACTATGGCTACACCTTC
CASREAGDNYGYTF
>.|.|TRBV5-1|TRBJ2-5
TGCGCCAGCAGCTCGACGATGGGGGGACCTCAAGAGACCCAGTACTTC
CASSSTMGGPQETQYF
>few|.|TRBV5-1|TRBJ1-1
TGCGCCAGCAGCTTGGGCCCTCAGGCCACTGAAGCTTTCTTT
CASSLGPQATEAFF
>.|TRBD2|TRBV10-3|TRBJ2-3
TGTGCCATCGGGACTAGCGGGGAGACAGATACGCAGTATTTT
CAIGTSGETDTQYF
>.|.|TRBV7-2|TRBJ2-1
TGTGCCAGCAGCTTAGCACTAGCCAATGAGCAGTTCTTC
CASSLALANEQFF
>.|.|TRBV7-6|TRBJ1-6
TGTGCCAGCAGCTTAGCCGGGGGGGGTGGTTCACCCCTCCACTTT
CASSLAGGGGSPLHF
>.|.|TRBV4-3|TRBJ1-3
TGCGCCAGCAGCCAAGTTCTCAGCTCTGGAAACACCATATATTTT
CASSQVLSSGNTIYF
>.|TRBD1|TRBV28|TRBJ1-2
TGTGCCAGCAGTCAACGACAGGGGTCTGGCTACACCTTC
CASSQRQGSGYTF
>.|.|TRBV6-1|TRBJ1-1
TGTGCCAGCAGTGAACTAGGGAGGGCCCCGAACACTGAAGCTTTCTTT
CASSELGRAPNTEAFF
>once|.|TRBV25-1|TRBJ1-6
TGTGCCAGCAGTGACGGTAGGGGTGGTTCACCCCTCCACTTT
CASSDGRGGSPLHF
>once|.|TRBV9|TRBJ2-7
TGTGCCAGCAGCGTTGGACAGAGCTCCTACGAGCAGTACTTC
CASSVGQSSYEQYF
>.|.|TRBV27|TRBJ1-2
TGTGCCAGCAGTTTATGGGGCAGGTCTGGCTACACCTTC
CASSLWGRSGYTF
>once|.|TRBV19|TRBJ1-2
TGTGCCAGTACCAAAAGGGGCGGAGCTAACTATGGCTACACCTTC
CASTKRGGANYGYTF